Each of the 30 T cell receptor beta chains below was sequenced from the same sample in a study of blood T cells in healthy people across ages. The authors ran a second PCR of about 7 to 12 cycles using a sample-barcoded 5' primer and a J-beta primer mix. TCRdb recomputed calls from the 5' RACE reads with MiXCR, one row per CDR3 protein. This repertoire shows about a million distinct CDR3 sequences, 45% to 60% found once; its top ten account for roughly a fifth. Sequencing was done on a sample of blood. Source of these receptors: a woman between 55 and 75 years old in good health.

The V gene is TRBV20-1, the J gene TRBJ2-5, with TRBD2 matching over 11 bases. This CDR3 has 15 residues. Looked up from germline, CDR1 is DFQATT and CDR2 is SNEGSKA (reference sequence). With 2 bases clipped from V and 7 bases from J, the junction kept 9 bases outside the gene matches. The CDR3 is CSARLLAGVDGTQYF. Here the CDR3 DNA reads TGCAGTGCTAGACTACTAGCGGGAGTTGATGGGACCCAGTACTTC.

V is TRBV12-3 or TRBV12-4 and J is TRBJ2-7, with 7 bases matching TRBD2. Trimming cost V 4 bases and J 3 bases; bases outside gene matches: 6. The CDR3 length is 14 residues. In nucleotides, the CDR3 is TGTGCCAGCAGTTCTCGGGGGGACGTCTACGAGCAGTACTTC. Translation gives CASSSRGDVYEQYF.

CDR3 in amino acids: CASSQDLETSMDKNIQYF. DNA for the CDR3: TGCGCCAGCAGCCAAGATTTAGAGACATCAATGGACAAAAACATTCAGTACTTC. The rearrangement uses TRBV4-1 and TRBJ2-4; D remains unclear. The CDR3 totals 18 residues. V was cut by 0 bases and J by 3 bases, with 18 bases left in between. CDR1 is MGHRA, CDR2 YSYEKL, per germline.

The V and J genes are TRBV4-1 and TRBJ2-3; D might be TRBD1 (5 bases). The V gene's germline CDR1 is MGHRA and CDR2 YSYEKL. This CDR3 spans 14 amino acids. V gave up 3 bases and J gave up 6 bases, with 13 bases separating them. The CDR3 DNA reads as TGCGCCAGCAGCCAGACCGACAGTACGGATACGCAGTATTTT. Translating it yields CASSQTDSTDTQYF.

Concerning this clonotype: Germline and junction disagree at one end, which may indicate a read error. The chain combines TRBV5-1 with TRBJ2-1; D possibly uses TRBD1 or TRBD2 (6 bases each). Looked up from germline, CDR1 is SGHRS and CDR2 is YFSETQ. The CDR3 is 15 residues long. This chain's CDR3 is CASSLEGLGGNEQFF. CDR3 sequence (DNA): TGCGCCAGCAGCTTGGAAGGACTCGGGGGCAATGAGCAGTTTTTC.

This clonotype was picked up one time. The chain has TRBV6-5 and TRBJ2-5, with 7 positions matching TRBD2. The germline CDR1 and CDR2 sequences are MNHEY and SVGAGI. The CDR3 spans 17 residues. V was clipped by 0 bases and J by 6 bases; unmatched bases: 13. CDR3 in amino acids: CASSYSSSGEWGQTQYF. CDR3 sequence (DNA): TGTGCCAGCAGTTACTCGTCCAGCGGGGAGTGGGGACAGACCCAGTACTTC.

This clonotype was observed a handful of times. The CDR3, as DNA: TGTGCCAGCAGCCCCTGGGGTAGCGGGAGGGAATACGAGCAGTACTTC. It encodes CASSPWGSGREYEQYF. The chain employs TRBV7-9 and TRBJ2-7, with TRBD2 matching 11 bases. The CDR3 has 16 amino acids. The germline gives CDR1 SEHNR, CDR2 FQNEAQ (reference sequence). V shed 5 bases, J shed 4 bases, and the junction held 10 bases outside the gene matches.

The chain is built from TRBV20-1 and TRBJ1-1, with no clear D. Germline V gives CDR1 DFQATT, CDR2 SNEGSKA (reference sequence). This CDR3 spans 12 amino acids. Trimming cost V 5 bases and J 8 bases, with 15 bases left between them. This CDR3 reads CSAPDRVWEAFF. The CDR3 DNA reads TGCAGTGCTCCCGACCGGGTCTGGGAAGCTTTCTTT.

The chain has TRBV7-2 and TRBJ2-1; 7 positions match TRBD2. In germline, CDR1 is SGHTA, CDR2 FQGNSA. With V trimmed by 4 bases and J by 4 bases, 7 bases remained unmatched. This CDR3 is built from 15 residues. The CDR3 DNA reads as TGTGCCAGCAGCTCTAGCGGTCCGACGTACAATGAGCAGTTCTTC. This codes for CASSSSGPTYNEQFF.

The chain has TRBV5-4 and TRBJ1-5, with unresolved D. V gave up 4 bases and J gave up 3 bases, with 14 bases separating them. Germline CDR1 and CDR2: SGHNT and YYREEE (reference sequence). CDR3 length: 15 amino acids. As DNA, the CDR3 is TGTGCCAGCAGCAACGGAGTGGGCTTCAATCAGCCCCAGCATTTT. Translating it yields CASSNGVGFNQPQHF.

This rearrangement joins TRBV7-2 to TRBJ2-5; weak D call: TRBD1 (5 bases). The ends were cut back, 4 bases at V and 3 bases at J, with 12 bases in the middle. Germline V lookup: CDR1 SGHTA, CDR2 FQGNSA. The CDR3 runs to 14 residues. CDR3 sequence: CASSSTGRKETQYF. The CDR3 DNA is TGTGCCAGCAGCTCCACAGGAAGAAAAGAGACCCAGTACTTC.

V gene TRBV4-1 combines with J gene TRBJ2-1; 7 bases line up with TRBD1. CDR1 is MGHRA, CDR2 YSYEKL, per germline. This CDR3 comprises 15 residues. The ends lost 1 base at V and 5 bases at J; junction bases unmatched: 5. In DNA form, the CDR3 reads TGCGCCAGCAGCCAAGGACAGGGCCCGAACAATGAGCAGTTCTTC. It encodes CASSQGQGPNNEQFF.

This rearrangement joins TRBV7-2 to TRBJ2-5; 9 bases align to TRBD2. This CDR3 region has 17 residues. With 3 bases clipped from V and 7 bases from J, the junction kept 15 bases outside the gene matches. CDR1 SGHTA and CDR2 FQGNSA come from the germline V gene. CDR3 in DNA: TGTGCCAGCAGCTTGACTAGCGGAGAACTTGGGGGGGGGACCCAGTACTTC. Amino acids: CASSLTSGELGGGTQYF.

The chain combines TRBV7-9 with TRBJ2-5; 11 bases line up with TRBD2. Germline V CDR1 and CDR2: SEHNR, FQNEAQ (reference sequence). Trimming cost V 5 bases and J 3 bases; bases outside gene matches: 8. This CDR3 contains 16 residues. The CDR3 nucleotides read TGTGCCAGCAGCGCCCTAGCGGGAGGTCGGAAAGAGACCCAGTACTTC. This codes for CASSALAGGRKETQYF. Complete variable domain (other parts from reference TRBV7-9 and TRBJ2-5): DTGVSQNPRHKITKRGQNVTFRCDPISEHNRLYWYRQTLGQGPEFLTYFQNEAQLEKSRLLSDRFSAERPKGSFSTLEIQRTEQGDSAMYLCASSALAGGRKETQYFGPGTRLLVL.

This clonotype was seen a few times. The rearrangement joins TRBV28 to TRBJ1-5, with D possibly matching TRBD1 (5 bases). Trimming stripped 4 bases from V and 1 base from J, with 17 bases between. The CDR3 length is 17 residues. Germline V gene lookup returns CDR1 MDHEN and CDR2 SYDVKM. The CDR3 here is CASSSPRGEDSNQPQHF. The DNA for the CDR3 is TGTGCCAGCAGTTCCCCCCGAGGGGAGGACAGCAATCAGCCCCAGCATTTT.

V is TRBV28 and J is TRBJ2-7; TRBD2 matches at 9 bases. The CDR3 covers 14 residues. The trim removed 7 bases at V and 3 bases at J, leaving 7 bases unmatched. Germline CDR1 reads MDHEN; CDR2 reads SYDVKM. For the CDR3, the DNA is TGTGCCAGCATCGGCGGGAGGGGGATCTACGAGCAGTACTTC. This translates into CASIGGRGIYEQYF.

This clonotype was seen ten or more times. This chain links TRBV27 with TRBJ2-7; 8 nucleotides align to TRBD1. The CDR3 consists of 15 residues. Germline V gives CDR1 MNHEY, CDR2 SMNVEV (reference sequence). V was pared by 0 bases and J by 4 bases, with 5 bases of the junction left unmatched. This CDR3 reads CASSLSAGGLYEQYF. For the CDR3, the DNA is TGTGCCAGCAGTTTATCGGCAGGGGGCTTGTACGAGCAGTACTTC.

The table lists this clonotype with a few counts. Here the CDR3 reads CASSQVSTETQYF. CDR3 nucleotides: TGTGCCAGCAGCCAAGTCTCAACAGAGACCCAGTACTTC. The chain combines TRBV14 with TRBJ2-5; D not certain. The CDR3 has 13 amino acids. V was shortened by 1 base and J by 4 bases, with 7 bases between the two germline ends. Germline V gene lookup returns CDR1 SGHDN and CDR2 FVKESK.

The gene calls are TRBV10-1 and TRBJ1-1, with a possible D match to TRBD1 (5 bases). Per the germline V gene, CDR1 is WNHNN and CDR2 is SYGVQD (reference sequence). CDR3 size: 15 residues. Trimming stripped 3 bases from V and 3 bases from J, with 14 bases between. The CDR3 loop reads CASSDGGRSHTEAFF. The CDR3 DNA reads as TGCGCCAGCAGTGACGGGGGTAGATCGCACACTGAAGCTTTCTTT.

The chain has TRBV20-1 and TRBJ2-7; 8 bases line up with TRBD2. V lost 2 bases to trimming and J lost 2 bases; unmatched junction nucleotides: 8. Germline CDR1 DFQATT, CDR2 SNEGSKA (reference sequence). CDR3 length: 15 amino acids. CDR3 bases: TGCAGTGCTAGATCTGTACTAGCGGTGACCTACGAGCAGTACTTC. Its translation: CSARSVLAVTYEQYF.

This rearrangement joins TRBV20-1 to TRBJ2-1, with D tentatively TRBD2 (6 bases). This CDR3 is built from 12 residues. The germline gives CDR1 DFQATT, CDR2 SNEGSKA (reference sequence). V lost 3 bases, J lost 11 bases, and 14 bases lay in between. CDR3 sequence (DNA): TGCAGTGCTAGGGCTCCTGGGGGGAAGCAGTTCTTC. Residues: CSARAPGGKQFF.

About this clonotype itself: One end of the junction is discordant with germline, which a read error may explain. The chain joins TRBV27 to TRBJ1-2; 9 bases align to TRBD1. The germline V gene encodes CDR1 MNHEY and CDR2 SMNVEV (reference sequence). The CDR3 loop spans 13 amino acids. The CDR3 is CANSWGTGTGYTF. In DNA form, the CDR3 reads TGTGCCAACAGTTGGGGGACAGGGACTGGCTACACCTTC.

There are a few counts of this clonotype. In nucleotides, the CDR3 is TGTGCCAGCAGCTTCGACAGGGGGCGAAGGGAGCAGTACTTC. It is translated as CASSFDRGRREQYF. J is TRBJ2-5 and V is TRBV7-2; TRBD1 aligns across 10 bases. The CDR3 totals 14 residues. V was clipped by 3 bases and J by 11 bases; unmatched bases: 9. Germline V gene data show CDR1 as SGHTA and CDR2 as FQGNSA.

The chain carries TRBV6-5 and TRBJ2-7, with D hard to call. V lost 5 bases to trimming and J lost 1 base, with 12 bases between them. The CDR3 is 14 residues long. Per germline, CDR1 MNHEY and CDR2 SVGAGI. CDR3 in amino acids: CASSVSRLSYEQYF. CDR3 in DNA: TGTGCCAGCAGTGTTTCGCGGTTATCCTACGAGCAGTACTTC.

This chain joins TRBV10-1 and TRBJ2-3; a possible D gene is TRBD1 (5 bases). Trimming removed 7 bases from V and 4 bases from J, with 12 bases in between. The germline V gene has CDR1 WNHNN and CDR2 SYGVQD (reference sequence). CDR3 length: 13 amino acids. The CDR3 region is CASTVQGSDTQYF. CDR3 bases: TGCGCCAGCACGGTGCAGGGTTCAGATACGCAGTATTTT.

V is TRBV7-9 and J is TRBJ2-5, with 11 bases fitting TRBD2. The junction had 4 bases not matched to a gene; V was cut back by 1 base and J by 0 bases. The CDR3 loop spans 17 amino acids. Germline CDR1 is SEHNR and CDR2 is FQNEAQ (reference sequence). CDR3 amino acids: CASSLGTSGSYQETQYF. DNA for the CDR3: TGTGCCAGCAGCTTAGGTACTAGCGGGAGTTACCAAGAGACCCAGTACTTC. Based on the CDR3 plus reference TRBV7-9 and TRBJ2-5, the full variable domain is DTGVSQNPRHKITKRGQNVTFRCDPISEHNRLYWYRQTLGQGPEFLTYFQNEAQLEKSRLLSDRFSAERPKGSFSTLEIQRTEQGDSAMYLCASSLGTSGSYQETQYFGPGTRLLVL.

This clonotype was counted at least ten times. The V call is TRBV12-3 or TRBV12-4, the J call TRBJ2-7, with D tentatively TRBD1 (6 bases). The CDR3 extends over 14 amino acids. Trimming removed 7 bases at V and 1 base at J, with 14 bases between. CDR3 in DNA: TGTGCCAGCACGGGACATAGGGCATCCTACGAGCAGTACTTC. It is translated as CASTGHRASYEQYF.

The chain is built from TRBV19 and TRBJ2-7; tentative D call: TRBD1 (5 bases). Trimming stripped 1 base from V and 2 bases from J, with 12 bases between. The CDR3 consists of 15 residues. CDR1 is LNHDA, CDR2 SQIVND, per germline (reference sequence). For the CDR3, the DNA is TGTGCCAGTAGTATAGGACAGACGTCCACCTACGAGCAGTACTTC. It is translated as CASSIGQTSTYEQYF.

This clonotype was counted between two and nine times. The DNA of the CDR3 is TGTGCCAGCAGTTACGGGCAGTACGAGCAGTACTTC. Amino acid sequence: CASSYGQYEQYF. The chain is built from TRBV6-6 and TRBJ2-7, with D hard to call. CDR1 is MNHNY and CDR2 is SVGAGI in the germline V gene (reference sequence). The CDR3 spans 12 residues. V lost 2 bases, J lost 4 bases, and 6 bases lay in between.

V usage is TRBV12-3 or TRBV12-4 and J usage is TRBJ1-1; D not resolved. The CDR3 loop spans 13 amino acids. V lost 6 bases and J lost 1, with 9 bases in between. For the CDR3, the DNA is TGTGCCAGCAGGCCATCAGGGAACACTGAAGCTTTCTTT. This encodes CASRPSGNTEAFF.